This T cell receptor (beta chain) was sequenced in a study of shared clonotypes between healthy human individuals. Data came from immunoSEQ multiplex PCR; TCRdb stores just in-frame clones and leaves some out. The table has roughly 2.2 million clones, about nine tenths seen once. Trimming removed 2 bases from V and 3 bases from J; junction bases left unmatched: 1. Germline loops: CDR1 SGHRS, CDR2 YFSETQ. The CDR3 sequence is 15 residues long. Points on this clone: The antigen is unknown. This CDR3 is also generated by other DNA sequences in the sample.

Study results and limitations: Measured sharing among donors was expected to vary with sequencing depth. Clonotypes shared by all four sorted-subset donors had higher generation probabilities than non-shared clonotypes. Naive CD4 clonotype sharing across several donors was about 5%.

The chain is built from TRBV5-1 and TRBJ2-1, with TRBD2 identical over 11 bases. This TCR was recovered from a man aged 18-30 years in good health. Some clones in this sample may be carry-over from other donors' samples. Sequencing was performed on naive CD4+ T cells from PBMCs. Subset noted: CD45RA+ positively selected. This chain's CDR3 is CASSLGLAGYNEQFF. CDR3 DNA sequence: TGCGCCAGCAGCTTAGGACTAGCGGGCTACAATGAGCAGTTCTTC.